The sequence of this TCR beta chain was determined in a study of prognosis after radiotherapy for stage I lung cancer. Starting from genomic DNA, TCR beta CDR3 was amplified through two-round multiplex PCR. Amplification during the initial PCR round employed primers specific to each TRBV and TRBJ gene. Using its own MiXCR run on the multiplex PCR reads, TCRdb lists one record per CDR3 protein. The profile shows about 26,000 distinct CDR3 sequences, about 32% of them singletons. The V segment lost 8 bases and the J segment 6 bases; nucleotides outside the gene matches: 10. The CDR3 length is 15 residues. Germline assignment: CDR1 MRHNA and CDR2 SNTAGT. Turning to this clonotype: This sequence is one base from a far larger clone and is likely a read error.

The receptor was derived from a donor over 45 with non-small cell lung cancer. The input for sequencing was PBMCs, taken before or after stereotactic body radiation therapy (not recorded which). The chain joins TRBV6-4 to TRBJ1-6; 7 positions match TRBD1. The CDR3 DNA reads as TGTGCCAGCGGTTACTCGGGACAGCTTAATTCACCCCTCCACTTT. Protein sequence: CASGYSGQLNSPLHF.